This is a list of T cell receptor beta chains from one sample in a study of identical twins. TCRdb re-analysed the 5' RACE reads in MiXCR, keeping a single row per CDR3 protein. The table lists 1.5 million to 2 million distinct CDR3 sequences, about 30% of them singletons, with about 0.25% in the top ten. The material sequenced was cord blood. Every receptor here comes from a newborn girl in good health. CDR3s leave out the opening cysteine and the closing phenylalanine or tryptophan. The order of the fields is J gene, V gene, D gene, CDR3 protein. A D gene is named only where the DNA matches it firmly.

TRBJ2-7 | TRBV20-1 | - | SARDRVVDEQY
- | TRBV20-1 | TRBD2 | SARSSTSGSHEQY
TRBJ2-7 | TRBV7-9 | - | ASSLYRTGLAWDYEQY
TRBJ1-4 | TRBV4-2 | TRBD1 | ASSRARQGPYEKLF
TRBJ1-1 | TRBV3-1 | - | ASTPGLLNTEAF
TRBJ2-7 | TRBV12-3/TRBV12-4 | - | ASSLSPRGNEQY
TRBJ1-5 | TRBV29-1 | TRBD1 | SYGQDNQPQH
TRBJ2-3 | TRBV19 | - | ASTLSRSTDTQY
TRBJ2-5 | TRBV25-1 | TRBD2 | ASSGGGAQETQY
TRBJ2-1 | TRBV9 | - | ASSVAGLPYNEQF
TRBJ1-6 | TRBV19 | - | ASSIYRTSYNSPLH
TRBJ2-3 | TRBV10-3 | - | AIKGDGSTDTQY
TRBJ1-2 | TRBV5-5 | - | ASSLVGGFVGGYT